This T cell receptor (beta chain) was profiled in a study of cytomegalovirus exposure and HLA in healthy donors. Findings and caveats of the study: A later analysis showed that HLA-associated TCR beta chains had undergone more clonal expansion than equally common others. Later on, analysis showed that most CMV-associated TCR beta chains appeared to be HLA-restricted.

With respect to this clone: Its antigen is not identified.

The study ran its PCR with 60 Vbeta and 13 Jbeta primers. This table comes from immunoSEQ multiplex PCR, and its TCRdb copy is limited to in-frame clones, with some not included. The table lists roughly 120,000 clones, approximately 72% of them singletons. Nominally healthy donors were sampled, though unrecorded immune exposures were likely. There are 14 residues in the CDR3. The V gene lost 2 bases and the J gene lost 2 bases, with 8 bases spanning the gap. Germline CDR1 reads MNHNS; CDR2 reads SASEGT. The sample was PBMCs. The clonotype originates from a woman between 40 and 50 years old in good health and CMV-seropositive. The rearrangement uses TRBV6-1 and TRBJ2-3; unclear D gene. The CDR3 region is CASSEMRSTDTQYF. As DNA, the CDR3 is TGTGCCAGCAGTGAAATGAGGTCCACAGATACGCAGTATTTT.